This TCR beta chain was profiled in a study of cytomegalovirus exposure and HLA in healthy donors. Study overall: Earlier, 150 million to 200 million T cells were analyzed, and 90 million to 120 million unique TCR beta sequences were found among them.

In the PCR, 60 Vbeta and 13 Jbeta primers were used. The repertoire was sequenced with immunoSEQ multiplex PCR; TCRdb's copy has only in-frame clones and lacks some. This table has some 130,000 clones, approximately 80% appearing once. From germline, CDR1 is LGHNA and CDR2 YNFKEQ. V was pared by 2 bases and J by 9 bases, with 5 bases between. CDR3 size: 11 residues. The chain is built from TRBV4-2 and TRBJ2-4; D is uncertain. The sequencing sample was made of PBMCs. This receptor was identified in a man between 18 and 29 years old in good health and CMV-seronegative. CDR3 sequence: CASSQSRIQYF. The CDR3 coding sequence is TGTGCCAGCAGCCAAAGCCGCATTCAGTACTTC.